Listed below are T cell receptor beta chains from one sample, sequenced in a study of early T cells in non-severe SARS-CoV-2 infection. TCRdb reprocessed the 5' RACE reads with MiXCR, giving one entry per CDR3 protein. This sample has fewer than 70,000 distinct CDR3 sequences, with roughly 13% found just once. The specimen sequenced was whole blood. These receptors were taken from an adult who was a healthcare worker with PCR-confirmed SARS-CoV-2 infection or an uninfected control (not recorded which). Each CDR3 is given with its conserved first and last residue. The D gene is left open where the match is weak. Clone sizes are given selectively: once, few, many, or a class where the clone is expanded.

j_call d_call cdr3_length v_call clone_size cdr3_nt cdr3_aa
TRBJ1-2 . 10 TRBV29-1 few TGCAGCGTTGAGTCCTATGGCTACACCTTC CSVESYGYTF
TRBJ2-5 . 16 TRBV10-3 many TGTGCCATCAGTGTGGCTGGGACACAAGACCAAGAGACCCAGTACTTC CAISVAGTQDQETQYF
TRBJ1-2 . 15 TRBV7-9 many TGTGCCAGCAGCGCGTCGCGAGAGACTAACTATGGCTACACCTTC CASSASRETNYGYTF
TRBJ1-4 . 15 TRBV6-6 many TGTGCCAGCAGGGTTTGGGTTGCAACTAATGAAAAACTGTTTTTT CASRVWVATNEKLFF
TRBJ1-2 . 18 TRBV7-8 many TGTGCCAGCAGCTTAGTCCGGGGATCTATCCCGCCGATGGGGGGCTACACCTTC CASSLVRGSIPPMGGYTF
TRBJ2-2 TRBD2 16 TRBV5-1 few TGCGCCAGCAGCCTGTATAGCGGGACTAACACCGGGGAGCTGTTTTTT CASSLYSGTNTGELFF
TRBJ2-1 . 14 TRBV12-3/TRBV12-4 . TGTGCCAGCAGTTCCGACTCCTCCCCCAGTGAGCAGTTCTTC CASSSDSSPSEQFF
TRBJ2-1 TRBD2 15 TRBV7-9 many TGTGCCAGCACCGTTAATAGCGGGCTGTACAATGAGCAGTTCTTC CASTVNSGLYNEQFF
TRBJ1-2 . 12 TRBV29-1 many TGCAGCGTTGGAGAGTATAACTATGGCTACACCTTC CSVGEYNYGYTF
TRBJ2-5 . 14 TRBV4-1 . TGCGCCAGCGCCTCTACAGGGACCAGAGAGACCCAGTACTTC CASASTGTRETQYF
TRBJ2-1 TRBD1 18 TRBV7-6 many TGTGCCAGCACCCTAAACCCAGACAGGGGGAGCTCCTACAATGAGCAGTTCTTC CASTLNPDRGSSYNEQFF
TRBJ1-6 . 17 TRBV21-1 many TGTGCCAGCAGCAAAGTCCCGACAGGATCCTATAATTCACCCCTCCACTTT CASSKVPTGSYNSPLHF
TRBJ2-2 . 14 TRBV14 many TGTGCCAGCAGTGTCCTGTCGAACACCGGGGAGCTGTTTTTT CASSVLSNTGELFF
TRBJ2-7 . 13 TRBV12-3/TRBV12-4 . TGTGCCAGCAGTTTGGACGGTGGGTACGAGCAGTACTTC CASSLDGGYEQYF
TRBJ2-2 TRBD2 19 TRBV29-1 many TGCAGCGTCTCTGGAGGGACTAGCGGGAGGGCCAGTCACGCCGGGGAGCTGTTTTTT CSVSGGTSGRASHAGELFF
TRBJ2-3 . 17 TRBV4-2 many TGTGCCAGCAGCCAAGATAGGGCTCCCTCTAGCACAGATACGCAGTATTTT CASSQDRAPSSTDTQYF
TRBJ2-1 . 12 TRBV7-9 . TGTGCCAGCAGCTTAGGGACTGCCGAGCAGTTCTTC CASSLGTAEQFF
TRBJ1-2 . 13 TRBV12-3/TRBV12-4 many TGTGCCAGCAACCCTAACTCTAACTATGGCTACACCTTC CASNPNSNYGYTF
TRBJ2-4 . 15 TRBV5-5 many TGTGCCAGCAGCTTTCCCGGGGTAGCCAAAAACATTCAGTACTTC CASSFPGVAKNIQYF
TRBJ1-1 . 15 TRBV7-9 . TGTTCCAGCAGCTTCTTAACAGGGATGAACACTGAAGCTTTCTTT CSSSFLTGMNTEAFF
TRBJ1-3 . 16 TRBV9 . TGTGCCAGCAGCGTTTACGGGGGGTCAACCGGAAACACCATATATTTT CASSVYGGSTGNTIYF
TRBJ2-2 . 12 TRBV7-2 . TGTGCCAGCAGCCCTCAGTCCGGGGAGCTGTTTTTT CASSPQSGELFF
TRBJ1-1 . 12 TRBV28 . TGTGCCAGCAGTCCCGGGTACACTGAAGCTTTCTTT CASSPGYTEAFF
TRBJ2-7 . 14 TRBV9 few TGTGCCAGCAGCGCCCACAGTGCGTCCTACGAGCAGTACTTC CASSAHSASYEQYF
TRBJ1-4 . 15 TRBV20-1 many TGCAGTGCTAGAGATCTGGCAACCCGAAATGAAAAACTGTTTTTT CSARDLATRNEKLFF
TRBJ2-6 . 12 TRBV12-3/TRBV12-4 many TGTGCCAGCAGTTTGCCTGCCAACGTCCTGACTTTC CASSLPANVLTF
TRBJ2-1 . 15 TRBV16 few TGTGCCAGCAGTCCAGACTCGAGCTCCTACAATGAGCAGTTCTTC CASSPDSSSYNEQFF
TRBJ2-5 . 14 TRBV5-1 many TGCGCCAGCAGCAGGGGGGCGGCCGTTGAGACCCAGTACTTC CASSRGAAVETQYF
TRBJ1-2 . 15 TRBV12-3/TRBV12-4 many TGTGCCAGCAGTTTGCCCTTGGCGGGAGGCTATGGCTACACCTTC CASSLPLAGGYGYTF
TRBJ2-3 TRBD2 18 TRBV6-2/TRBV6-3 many TGTGCCAGCAGTTACTCGGACGGACTAGCGGGAGTCGCAGATACGCAGTATTTT CASSYSDGLAGVADTQYF
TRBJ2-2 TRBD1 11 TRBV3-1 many TGTGCCAGCAGCACACAGGGGTTGCTGTTTTTT CASSTQGLLFF
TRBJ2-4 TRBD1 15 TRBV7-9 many TGTGCCAGCAGCGCGGACAGGCTAACCAAAAACATTCAGTACTTC CASSADRLTKNIQYF
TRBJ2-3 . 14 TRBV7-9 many TGTGCCAGCAGCTTGGGCGGAGCAACAGATACGCAGTATTTT CASSLGGATDTQYF
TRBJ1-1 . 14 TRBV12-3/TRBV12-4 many TGTGCCAGCACCCCGGACAGAGCAAACACTGAAGCTTTCTTT CASTPDRANTEAFF
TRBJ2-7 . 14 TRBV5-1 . TGCGCCAGCACCCCTCCCTCGAAGTCCTACGAGCAGTACTTC CASTPPSKSYEQYF
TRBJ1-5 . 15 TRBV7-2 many TGTGCCAGCAGCTTAGGGGACTTGTATAATCAGCCCCAGCATTTT CASSLGDLYNQPQHF
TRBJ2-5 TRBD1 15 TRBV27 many TGTGCCAGCAGTTTCTTCCCGACAGGGCAAGAGACCCAGTACTTC CASSFFPTGQETQYF
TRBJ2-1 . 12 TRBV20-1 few TGCAGTGCTTTAACCCCAGGGTATGAGCAGTTCTTC CSALTPGYEQFF
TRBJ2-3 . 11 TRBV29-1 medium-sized TGCAGCGTTCGACAATCAGATACGCAGTATTTT CSVRQSDTQYF
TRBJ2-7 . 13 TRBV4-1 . TGCGCCAGCAGCCAAGCGGCTAGCACCGAGCAGTACTTC CASSQAASTEQYF
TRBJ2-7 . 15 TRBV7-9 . TGTGCCAGCAGCTTAGATAGGACTTTGGGATACGAGCAGTACTTC CASSLDRTLGYEQYF
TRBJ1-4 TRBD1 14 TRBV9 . TGTGCCAGCAGCCCACAGGGGGATGGGGAAAAACTGTTTTTT CASSPQGDGEKLFF
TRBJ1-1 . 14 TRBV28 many TGTGCCAGCAGTTTAACACGGTGGGGCACTGAAGCTTTCTTT CASSLTRWGTEAFF
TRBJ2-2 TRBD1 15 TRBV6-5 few TGTGCCAGCAGCACGCAGACAGGGGACAACGGGGAGCTGTTTTTT CASSTQTGDNGELFF
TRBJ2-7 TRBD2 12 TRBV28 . TGTGCCAGCAGTTCCCTCGGGGGGGTAGTCTACTTC CASSSLGGVVYF
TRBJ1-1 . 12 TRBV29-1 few TGCAGCGTTGTGTCCGGGCCATCCGAAGCTTTCTTT CSVVSGPSEAFF
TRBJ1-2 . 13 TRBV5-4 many TGTGCCAGCAGCCCCCCGGGGTTGGTGGGCTACACCTTC CASSPPGLVGYTF
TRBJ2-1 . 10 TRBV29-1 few TGCAGCGTTTCCTACAATGAGCAGTTCTTC CSVSYNEQFF
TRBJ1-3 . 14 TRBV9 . TGTGCCAGCAGCGTAACAGACTCTGGAAACACCATATATTTT CASSVTDSGNTIYF
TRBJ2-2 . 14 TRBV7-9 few TGTGCCAGCAGCTTCTACCCGAACACCGGGGAGCTGTTTTTT CASSFYPNTGELFF
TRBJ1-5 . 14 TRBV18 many TGTGCCAGCTCACCAATCGGGGGCAATCAGCCCCAGCATTTT CASSPIGGNQPQHF
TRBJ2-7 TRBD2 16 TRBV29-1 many TGCAGCGTTGAACCAGGAGCGGGAGGCGACTCCTACGAGCAGTACTTC CSVEPGAGGDSYEQYF
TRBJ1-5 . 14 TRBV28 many TGTGCCAGCAGTTTGGGACGGTTTAATCAGCCCCAGCATTTT CASSLGRFNQPQHF
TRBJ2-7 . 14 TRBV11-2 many TGTGCCAGCAGCGGAGGGACAGATCTCTACGAGCAGTACTTC CASSGGTDLYEQYF
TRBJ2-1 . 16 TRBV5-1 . TGCGCCAGCAGCCCAGGGGCAGGTCATCACCGGAATGAGCAGTTCTTC CASSPGAGHHRNEQFF
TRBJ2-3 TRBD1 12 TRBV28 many TGTGCCAGCAGCCGACAGGGCAATACGCAGTATTTT CASSRQGNTQYF
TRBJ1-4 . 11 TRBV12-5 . TGTGCTAGTGGTTTTGGCGAAAAACTGTTTTTT CASGFGEKLFF